This entry lists 9 T cell receptor beta chains sequenced from one sample in a study of T-cell reconstitution after alpha-beta-depleted transplantation in children (TCRdb year 2016). Receptors were amplified or captured by PCR. The sequencer was an Illumina HiSeq 2500. TCR library preparation used molecular barcoding, with unique molecular identifiers applied to normalize quantification of the TCRbeta repertoire. TCRdb cleaned the public reads at Q25 with fastp, built clones with MiXCR and kept in-frame beta chains. Each CDR3 protein appears once, grouped with its most common genes and DNA. This sample is represented by more than 550,000 distinct CDR3 sequences; roughly a tenth of them were singletons. Less than 5% of the sample is held by the ten biggest clonotypes. Here the sequenced sample was PBMCs from the stem cell graft donor, taken from the stem cell graft. These receptors were collected from a human donor who donated a stem cell graft to a child with acute myeloid leukemia.

This clonotype was seen at least ten times. CDR3 bases: TGTGCCAGCAGCCTTGCGGGCTCTGGAAACACCATATATTTT. Translated: CASSLAGSGNTIYF. The chain carries TRBV7-9 and TRBJ1-3, with D unclear. Germline lookup yields CDR1 SEHNR and CDR2 FQNEAQ (reference sequence). The germline V and J ends were trimmed by 5 bases and 0 bases, with 8 bases remaining between them. CDR3 length: 14 amino acids.

This clonotype turned up a few times. V is TRBV11-1 and J is TRBJ2-7; D is uncertain. The CDR3 is 13 residues long. Trimming shortened V by 4 bases and J by 2 bases, and 9 bases separated the two germline ends. From germline, CDR1 is SGHAT and CDR2 FQDESV (reference sequence). The CDR3 bases are TGTGCCAGCAGCTCAAGTCAGACCTACGAGCAGTACTTC. Its protein is CASSSSQTYEQYF.

The rearrangement joins TRBV29-1 to TRBJ2-2; 8 nucleotides align to TRBD2. V shed 7 bases, J shed 5 bases, and the junction held 9 bases outside the gene matches. There are 14 residues in the CDR3. Germline CDR1 reads SQVTM; CDR2 reads ANQGSEA. Here the CDR3 reads CSAILAAGTGELFF. The CDR3 nucleotides are TGCAGCGCCATACTAGCGGCTGGAACCGGGGAGCTGTTTTTT.

This clonotype was seen a few times. The rearrangement joins TRBV6-1 to TRBJ1-5; 8 bases align to TRBD1. The ends lost 6 bases at V and 11 bases at J; junction bases unmatched: 15. Per germline, CDR1 MNHNS and CDR2 SASEGT. This CDR3 spans 15 amino acids. CDR3 region: CASREERQGLVSQHF. As DNA, the CDR3 is TGTGCCAGCAGGGAGGAGAGACAGGGGTTGGTGTCCCAGCATTTT.

This clonotype was recorded many times. The chain is built from TRBV15 and TRBJ2-1, with D unclear. V was cut by 0 bases and J by 9 bases, with 3 bases left in between. This CDR3 is built from 11 residues. The germline V gene has CDR1 LNHNV and CDR2 YYDKDF (reference sequence). The CDR3 DNA reads TGTGCCACCAGCAGAGATTTTGAGCAGTTCTTC. Translation gives CATSRDFEQFF.

This clonotype was detected many times. The chain has TRBV11-2 and TRBJ2-7; the D is unclear. CDR1 and CDR2 from the germline V gene are SGHAT and FQNNGV. This CDR3 has 13 residues. The germline V and J ends were trimmed by 3 bases and 3 bases, with 9 bases remaining between them. The CDR3 here is CASSFGLNYEQYF. The CDR3 coding sequence is TGTGCCAGCAGCTTCGGATTGAACTACGAGCAGTACTTC.

J is TRBJ2-1 and V is TRBV4-1; no clear D. CDR3 size: 18 residues. The V end was cut by 1 base, the J end by 0 bases, with 16 bases between. CDR1 and CDR2 from the germline V gene are MGHRA and YSYEKL. The CDR3 region has the DNA TGCGCCAGCAGCCAAGTTGATATGGGGATCAGCTCCTACAATGAGCAGTTCTTC. Protein product: CASSQVDMGISSYNEQFF.

The J gene is TRBJ1-2, the V gene TRBV6-2 or TRBV6-3; D call uncertain. Germline-derived CDR1 and CDR2 are MNHEY and SVGEGT. The CDR3 contains 14 residues. V dropped 5 bases and J dropped 7 bases, with 17 bases sitting between them. The CDR3 coding sequence is TGTGCCAGCAGTCTGGGCGGCAAACGCGCTGGCTACACCTTC. The encoded protein is CASSLGGKRAGYTF.

This clonotype was seen repeatedly, ten times or more. V usage is TRBV5-1 and J usage is TRBJ1-1; the D is unclear. Per the germline V gene, CDR1 is SGHRS and CDR2 is YFSETQ. The CDR3 totals 15 residues. V was cut by 0 bases and J by 1 base, with 10 bases left in between. The CDR3 DNA sequence: TGCGCCAGCAGCTTGGAGTTGGGTCAGAACACTGAAGCTTTCTTT. It translates to CASSLELGQNTEAFF.